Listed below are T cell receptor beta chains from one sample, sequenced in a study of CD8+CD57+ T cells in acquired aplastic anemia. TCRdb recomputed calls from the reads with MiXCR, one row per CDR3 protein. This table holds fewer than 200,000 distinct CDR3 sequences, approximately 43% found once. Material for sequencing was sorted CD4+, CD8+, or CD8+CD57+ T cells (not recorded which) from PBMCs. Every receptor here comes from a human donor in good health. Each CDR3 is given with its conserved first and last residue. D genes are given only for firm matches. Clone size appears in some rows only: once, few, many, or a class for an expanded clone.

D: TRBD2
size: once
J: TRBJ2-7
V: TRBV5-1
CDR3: CASRLAGGPGYEQYF
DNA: TGCGCCAGCCGACTAGCGGGAGGGCCGGGCTACGAGCAGTACTTC

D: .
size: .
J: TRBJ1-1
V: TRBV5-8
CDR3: CAGSFTGNTEAFF
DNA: TGTGCCGGCAGCTTTACAGGGAACACTGAAGCTTTCTTT

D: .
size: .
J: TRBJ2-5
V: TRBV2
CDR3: CASSVQWGQETQYF
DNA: TGTGCCAGCAGCGTCCAGTGGGGTCAAGAGACCCAGTACTTC

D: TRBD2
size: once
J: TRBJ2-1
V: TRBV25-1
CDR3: CATQIAGGSTFYSEQFF
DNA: TGTGCCACACAAATAGCGGGTGGTAGTACGTTCTACAGTGAGCAGTTCTTC

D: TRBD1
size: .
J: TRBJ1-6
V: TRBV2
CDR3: CASSEARGGDSPLHF
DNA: TGTGCCAGCAGTGAAGCGAGAGGGGGCGATTCACCCCTCCACTTT

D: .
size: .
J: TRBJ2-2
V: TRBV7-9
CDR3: CASSLGYQGIF
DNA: TGTGCCAGCAGCTTGGGGTATCAGGGTATCTTT

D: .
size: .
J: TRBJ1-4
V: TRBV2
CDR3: CASSGGAWSNEKLFF
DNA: TGTGCCAGCAGTGGGGGGGCATGGTCTAATGAAAAACTGTTTTTT

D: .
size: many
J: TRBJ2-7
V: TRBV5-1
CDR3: CASSLALWQSYEQYF
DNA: TGCGCCAGCAGCTTGGCCTTGTGGCAGTCCTACGAGCAGTACTTC

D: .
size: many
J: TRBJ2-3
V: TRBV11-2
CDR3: CASSLRAGEAATDTQYF
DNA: TGTGCCAGCAGCTTAAGGGCGGGCGAGGCCGCCACAGATACGCAGTATTTT

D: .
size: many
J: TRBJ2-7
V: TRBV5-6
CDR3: CASSLVRGGEQYF
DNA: TGTGCCAGCAGCTTGGTGCGGGGTGGTGAGCAGTACTTC

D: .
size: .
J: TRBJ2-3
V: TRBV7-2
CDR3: CASRVAPDTQYF
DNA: TGTGCCAGCAGGGTAGCGCCCGATACGCAGTATTTT

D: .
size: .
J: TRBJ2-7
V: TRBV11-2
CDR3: CASSLQRTDPYEQYF
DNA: TGTGCCAGCAGCTTACAGCGGACAGACCCCTACGAGCAGTACTTC

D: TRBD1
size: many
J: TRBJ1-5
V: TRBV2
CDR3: CASRDRDKQPQHF
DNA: TGTGCCAGCAGGGACAGGGATAAGCAGCCCCAGCATTTT

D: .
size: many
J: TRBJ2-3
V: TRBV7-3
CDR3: CASSSGTTDTQYF
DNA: TGTGCCAGCAGCTCCGGGACAACAGATACGCAGTATTTT

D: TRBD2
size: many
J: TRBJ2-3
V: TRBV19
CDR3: CASSTGGRTDTQYF
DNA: TGTGCCAGTAGTACGGGAGGGCGAACAGATACGCAGTATTTT

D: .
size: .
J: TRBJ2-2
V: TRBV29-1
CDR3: CSVAGPGELFF
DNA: TGCAGCGTTGCAGGGCCCGGGGAGCTGTTTTTT

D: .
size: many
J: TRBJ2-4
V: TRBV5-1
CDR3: CASSLDFQGGNIQYF
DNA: TGCGCCAGCAGCTTGGACTTCCAGGGTGGGAACATTCAGTACTTC

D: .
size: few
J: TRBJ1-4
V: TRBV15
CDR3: CATGGGVLLGEKLFF
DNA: TGTGCCACGGGCGGTGGGGTACTCTTGGGTGAAAAACTGTTTTTT

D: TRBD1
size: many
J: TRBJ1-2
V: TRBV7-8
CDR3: CASSLAGTGIGGGYTF
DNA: TGTGCCAGCAGCTTAGCCGGGACAGGCATTGGAGGTGGCTACACCTTC

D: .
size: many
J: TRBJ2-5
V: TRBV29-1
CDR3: CSVGGQETQYF
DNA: TGCAGCGTTGGGGGGCAAGAGACCCAGTACTTC

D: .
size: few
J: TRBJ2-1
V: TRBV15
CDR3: CATSRGQSSYNEQFF
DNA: TGTGCCACCAGCAGAGGACAGTCTTCCTACAATGAGCAGTTCTTC

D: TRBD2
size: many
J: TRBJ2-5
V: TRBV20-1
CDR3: CSAAAVAGEGGETQYF
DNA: TGCAGTGCCGCGGCGGTAGCGGGAGAAGGTGGCGAGACCCAGTACTTC

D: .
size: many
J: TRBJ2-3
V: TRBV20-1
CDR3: CSARDERGTDTQYF
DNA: TGCAGTGCTAGAGATGAGCGAGGAACAGATACGCAGTATTTT

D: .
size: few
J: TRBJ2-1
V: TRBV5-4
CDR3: CASSRDREGEQFF
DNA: TGTGCCAGCAGCCGGGACCGCGAAGGTGAGCAGTTCTTC

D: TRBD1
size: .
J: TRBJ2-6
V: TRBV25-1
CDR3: CASRADRETGANVLTF
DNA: TGTGCCAGCCGGGCGGACAGGGAGACTGGGGCCAACGTCCTGACTTTC

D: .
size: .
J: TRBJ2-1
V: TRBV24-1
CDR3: CATSTGESYNEQFF
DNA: TGTGCCACCAGTACGGGGGAGTCCTACAATGAGCAGTTCTTC

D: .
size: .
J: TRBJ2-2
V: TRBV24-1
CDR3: CATSTGLDHRELFF
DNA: TGTGCCACCAGCACTGGGTTAGATCACCGGGAGCTGTTTTTT

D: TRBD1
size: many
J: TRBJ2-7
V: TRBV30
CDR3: CAWRDRAYEQYF
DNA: TGTGCCTGGAGGGACAGGGCCTACGAGCAGTACTTC

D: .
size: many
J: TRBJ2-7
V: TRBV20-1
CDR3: CSAFSGGSYEQYF
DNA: TGCAGTGCTTTCAGTGGGGGCTCCTACGAGCAGTACTTC

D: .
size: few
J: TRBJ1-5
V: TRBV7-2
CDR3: CASSVRLGQPQHF
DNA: TGTGCCAGCAGCGTCAGGCTAGGGCAGCCCCAGCATTTT

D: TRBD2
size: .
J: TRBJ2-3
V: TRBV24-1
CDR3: CATSDVGRGRGDTQYF
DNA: TGTGCCACCAGTGATGTAGGGAGGGGTAGGGGAGATACGCAGTATTTT